One sample yielded the 27 T cell receptor beta chains listed below, sequenced in a study of T cell responses to AZD1222 COVID-19 vaccine. Clones were sequenced by immunoSEQ multiplex PCR, and TCRdb holds only the in-frame ones, with some missing. The sample holds about 150,000 clones, 80% to 95% seen once. Sequenced material: peripheral blood, taken on day 0 of AZD1222 vaccination. These receptors were collected from an adult in good health.

The chain carries TRBV5-6 and TRBJ2-3; 9 bases are shared with TRBD1. The V gene end was trimmed by 0 bases and the J gene end by 5 bases; junction bases not matched to a gene: 1. CDR3 length equals 14 residues. In germline, CDR1 is SGHDT, CDR2 YYEEEE. CDR3 protein: CASSLGTGVDTQYF. CDR3 DNA sequence: TGTGCCAGCAGCTTGGGGACAGGGGTAGATACGCAGTATTTT.

The chain has TRBV6-5 and TRBJ1-1, with 8 bases lining up with TRBD1. The CDR3 is 13 amino acids. Germline-derived CDR1 and CDR2 are MNHEY and SVGAGI. With 6 bases clipped from V and 7 bases from J, the junction kept 7 bases outside the gene matches. The CDR3 DNA reads as TGTGCCAGCAGACAGGGGGGGAATGGTGAAGCTTTCTTT. It is translated as CASRQGGNGEAFF.

J is TRBJ1-5 and V is TRBV4-1; possibly TRBD1 for D (5 bases). Germline CDR1 is MGHRA and CDR2 is YSYEKL. V was trimmed by 1 base and J by 3 bases, leaving 10 bases between them. The CDR3 runs to 15 residues. The CDR3 spells CASSQVDRYNQPQHF. The CDR3 nucleotides are TGCGCCAGCAGCCAAGTTGACAGATACAATCAGCCCCAGCATTTT.

As concerns this clone: This sample also contains other DNA sequences that code for the same CDR3. This rearrangement joins TRBV14 to TRBJ1-2; no clear D. V lost 1 base, J lost 2 bases, and 5 bases lay in between. CDR3 size: 13 residues. Germline lookup yields CDR1 SGHDN and CDR2 FVKESK. This CDR3 is CASSQGTNYGYTF. The CDR3 region has the DNA TGTGCCAGCAGCCAAGGAACCAACTATGGCTACACCTTC.

This clone has a single count. This sequence joins TRBV3-1 (or the pseudogene TRBV3-2) and TRBJ2-7; no definite D call. This CDR3 is built from 14 residues. V was shortened by 4 bases and J by 3 bases, with 13 bases between the two germline ends. Germline lookup yields CDR1 LGHDT and CDR2 YNNKEL (reference sequence). CDR3 in amino acids: CASSRSTPNYEQYF. CDR3 DNA sequence: TGTGCCAGCAGCCGTTCGACACCTAACTACGAGCAGTACTTC.

The chain employs TRBV5-4 and TRBJ1-1, with unresolved D. CDR3 size: 16 residues. V dropped 4 bases and J dropped 1 base, with 17 bases sitting between them. Per the germline V gene, CDR1 is SGHNT and CDR2 is YYREEE (reference sequence). This CDR3 reads CASSRDLQEENTEAFF. CDR3 DNA: TGTGCCAGCAGCCGGGATCTACAAGAAGAGAACACTGAAGCTTTCTTT.

The chain carries TRBV18 and TRBJ1-5, with TRBD1 matching 8 bases. Germline values: CDR1 KGHSH, CDR2 LQKENI. The CDR3 runs to 16 residues. V lost 5 bases and J lost 2; bases outside the gene matches: 8. The CDR3 loop reads CASSLQGVGGNQPQHF. The CDR3 DNA follows: TGTGCCAGCTCATTACAGGGGGTTGGGGGCAATCAGCCCCAGCATTTT. Drawing the rest from reference TRBV18 and TRBJ1-5, the complete variable domain is NAGVMQNPRHLVRRRGQEARLRCSPMKGHSHVYWYRQLPEEGLKFMVYLQKENIIDESGMPKERFSAEFPKEGPSILRIQQVVRGDSAAYFCASSLQGVGGNQPQHFGDGTRLSIL.

The chain couples TRBV5-6 to TRBJ1-1, with a possible D match to TRBD1 (6 bases). The CDR3 has 13 amino acids. Germline CDR1 SGHDT, CDR2 YYEEEE. Trimming cost V 2 bases and J 4 bases, with 9 bases left between them. CDR3 bases: TGTGCCAGCAGCTTTGTGGGGGCCACTGAAGCTTTCTTT. It encodes CASSFVGATEAFF.

This chain connects TRBV3-1 (or the pseudogene TRBV3-2) to TRBJ2-1, with D tentatively TRBD1 or TRBD2 (5 bases each). V lost 5 bases and J lost 13, with 21 bases in between. The CDR3 is made up of 14 amino acids. Germline assignment: CDR1 LGHDT and CDR2 YNNKEL (reference sequence). This CDR3 is CASSGGLGLARQFF. CDR3 bases: TGTGCCAGCAGCGGTGGGCTGGGGCTAGCCCGCCAGTTCTTC.

V gene TRBV18 combines with J gene TRBJ2-7, with TRBD1 as a possible D gene (6 bases). CDR3 size: 20 residues. Trimming cost V 3 bases and J 3 bases, with 30 bases left between them. The germline V gene has CDR1 KGHSH and CDR2 LQKENI. CDR3 sequence (DNA): TGTGCCAGCTCACCGGCCTCCCTTAATATGGACAGCAATATTTACTACGAGCAGTACTTC. It is translated as CASSPASLNMDSNIYYEQYF.

The rearrangement links TRBV24-1 to TRBJ2-7; TRBD1 matches at 8 bases. CDR1 is KGHDR and CDR2 is SFDVKD in the germline V gene. The V and J ends lost 0 bases and 1 base, in that order; junction bases with no gene match: 13. This CDR3 is 19 amino acids long. CDR3 sequence: CATSDLRTQTGARSYEQYF. CDR3 bases: TGTGCCACCAGTGATTTGCGCACTCAGACAGGGGCTAGGTCCTACGAGCAGTACTTC.

The chain carries TRBV9 and TRBJ1-1; D ambiguous. The germline V gene encodes CDR1 SGDLS and CDR2 YYNGEE. There are 13 residues in the CDR3. V dropped 0 bases and J dropped 1 base, with 4 bases sitting between them. CDR3 DNA sequence: TGTGCCAGCAGCGTAGGGGCGAACACTGAAGCTTTCTTT. This translates into CASSVGANTEAFF. The full variable domain, in which reference TRBV9 and TRBJ1-1 provide the parts outside the CDR3, is DSGVTQTPKHLITATGQRVTLRCSPRSGDLSVYWYQQSLDQGLQFLIQYYNGEERAKGNILERFSAQQFPDLHSELNLSSLELGDSALYFCASSVGANTEAFFGQGTRLTVV.

This chain links TRBV5-1 with TRBJ2-3, with TRBD1 as a possible D gene (5 bases). CDR1 and CDR2 (germline): SGHRS, YFSETQ. CDR3 size: 12 residues. Between the trimmed V and J ends, which lost 0 bases and 13 bases, there was a span of 12 bases. As DNA, the CDR3 is TGCGCCAGCAGCTTGGAGGGCCCAGGGAAGTATTTT. Its translation: CASSLEGPGKYF.

The V call is TRBV19, the J call TRBJ2-7; TRBD1 aligns across 8 bases. V gave up 5 bases and J gave up 2 bases; unmatched junction bases: 2. The length of the CDR3 is 13 residues. Germline CDR1 reads LNHDA; CDR2 reads SQIVND (reference sequence). CDR3 bases: TGTGCCAGTAGTGTGACAGGGGCCTACGAGCAGTACTTC. Its protein product is CASSVTGAYEQYF.

The chain couples TRBV5-4 to TRBJ1-2; maybe TRBD1 (5 bases). Germline CDR1 reads SGHNT; CDR2 reads YYREEE (reference sequence). The CDR3 sequence is 15 residues long. Trimming pared 0 bases from V and 2 bases from J, leaving 11 bases between. The CDR3 sequence is CASSLGRGINYGYTF. The CDR3 region has the DNA TGTGCCAGCAGCTTGGGAAGGGGTATAAACTATGGCTACACCTTC. Using reference TRBV5-4 and TRBJ1-2 for the parts outside the CDR3, the full variable domain is ETGVTQSPTHLIKTRGQQVTLRCSSQSGHNTVSWYQQALGQGPQFIFQYYREEENGRGNFPPRFSGLQFPNYSSELNVNALELDDSALYLCASSLGRGINYGYTFGSGTRLTVV.

The chain uses TRBV7-8 and TRBJ2-1; no definite D call. This CDR3 comprises 12 residues. CDR1 is SGHVS and CDR2 is FQNEAQ in the germline V gene. V was trimmed by 5 bases and J by 8 bases, leaving 10 bases between them. The CDR3 DNA reads as TGTGCCAGCAGCCTCACTGGGCATGAGCAGTTCTTC. Its protein product is CASSLTGHEQFF.

This clone was seen only once. This rearrangement joins TRBV30 to TRBJ2-2; D not resolved. The germline gives CDR1 GTSNPN, CDR2 SVGIG (reference sequence). The germline V and J ends were trimmed by 0 bases and 8 bases, with 13 bases remaining between them. This CDR3 is 14 amino acids long. CDR3 DNA: TGTGCCTGGAGTGTCCCTACCCTTTATGGGGAGCTGTTTTTT. It codes for CAWSVPTLYGELFF.

The V gene is TRBV2, the J gene TRBJ2-3; no clear D gene. Between the trimmed V and J ends, which lost 7 bases and 2 bases, there was a span of 13 bases. The CDR3 length is 14 residues. Per germline, CDR1 SNHLY and CDR2 FYNNEI. This CDR3 reads CASTQTSFTDTQYF. In DNA, the CDR3 is TGTGCCAGCACCCAGACTTCCTTCACAGATACGCAGTATTTT.

The chain uses TRBV27 and TRBJ1-1, with D unclear. V lost 3 bases and J 3 bases, leaving 8 bases between the germline ends. This CDR3 spans 13 amino acids. Germline V gives CDR1 MNHEY, CDR2 SMNVEV (reference sequence). The chain's CDR3 is CASSLGRYTEAFF. In nucleotides, the CDR3 is TGTGCCAGCAGTTTGGGAAGGTACACTGAAGCTTTCTTT.

The chain couples TRBV2 to TRBJ2-7, with D possibly being TRBD1 (6 bases). Per germline, CDR1 SNHLY and CDR2 FYNNEI. This CDR3 region has 15 residues. Trimming pared 6 bases from V and 0 bases from J, leaving 15 bases between. CDR3 DNA sequence: TGTGCCAGCAGCCCTAACCAGGGGTTCTCCTACGAGCAGTACTTC. Amino acid sequence: CASSPNQGFSYEQYF.

The gene calls are TRBV6-2 or TRBV6-3 and TRBJ2-1; TRBD1 agrees at 9 bases. V dropped 2 bases and J dropped 6; count of bases not matched to a gene: 5. The CDR3 runs 15 residues. Germline V gene lookup returns CDR1 MNHEY and CDR2 SVGEGT. DNA of the CDR3: TGTGCCAGCAGTTACGGGACAGGGAGGTCCAATGAGCAGTTCTTC. Amino acids: CASSYGTGRSNEQFF.

The chain employs TRBV19 and TRBJ1-2; D remains unclear. The CDR3 is made up of 13 amino acids. V lost 4 bases to trimming and J lost 4 bases, with 10 bases between them. Per the germline V gene, CDR1 is LNHDA and CDR2 is SQIVND (reference sequence). The DNA of the CDR3 is TGTGCCAGTAGTAGGGGAATGAGCTATGGCTACACCTTC. Translation: CASSRGMSYGYTF.

The chain has TRBV23-1 and TRBJ1-2; D remains unclear. TRBV23-1 is noted as an ORF with a role that remains uncertain. V was pared by 0 bases and J by 2 bases, with 10 bases between. This CDR3 has 15 residues. The CDR3 is CASSQSEGLNYGYTF. In DNA, the CDR3 is TGCGCCAGCAGTCAATCGGAAGGGCTCAACTATGGCTACACCTTC.

About this clone itself: The germline gene is not matched at one end of the junction; a read error may be the cause. V usage is TRBV7-7 and J usage is TRBJ2-5; no firm D call. This CDR3 region has 15 residues. The germline CDR1 and CDR2 sequences are SSHAT and FNYEAQ (reference sequence). DNA for the CDR3: TGTGCTAGCAGCGCCCACCCCGGGTTTCAAGAGACCCAGTACTTC. Residues: CASSAHPGFQETQYF.

The V gene is TRBV7-8, the J gene TRBJ1-2, with a tentative D call TRBD1 (6 bases). Germline CDR1 reads SGHVS; CDR2 reads FQNEAQ. The CDR3 length is 15 residues. Trimming removed 7 bases at V and 7 bases at J, with 22 bases between. The CDR3 DNA reads TGTGCCAGCACCCAGCGTGGGGGGCAGTTAAGTGGCTACACCTTC. It encodes CASTQRGGQLSGYTF.

This chain uses TRBV24-1 with TRBJ2-5; D is unresolved. The germline V gene has CDR1 KGHDR and CDR2 SFDVKD. This CDR3 contains 15 residues. With 6 bases removed from V and 2 bases from J, the gap between germline ends came to 15 bases. The CDR3 DNA reads as TGTGCCACCAGTCCCAATTACGCGCTACAAGAGACCCAGTACTTC. It codes for CATSPNYALQETQYF.

The chain is built from TRBV18 and TRBJ1-1; TRBD1 might be the D (5 bases). The CDR3 sequence is 13 residues long. Trimming took off 6 bases at V and 7 bases at J, with 15 bases between the two ends. Germline V gives CDR1 KGHSH, CDR2 LQKENI. CDR3 bases: TGTGCCAGCTCCCGGGGAGGGGATGGTGAAGCTTTCTTT. Residues: CASSRGGDGEAFF.